This is a list of T cell receptor beta chains from one sample in a study of T cell repertoires in ileal Crohn's disease. Profiling relied on immunoSEQ multiplex PCR, and the TCRdb table lists in-frame clones only, not all of them. The repertoire holds tens of thousands of clones, with about 89% as singletons. Sequencing was carried out using ileal tissue. The receptors derive from an adult with Crohn's disease. Both conserved end residues are part of each CDR3. D genes are given only for firm matches. Clone size is shown for a subset of rows, as once, few, many or a class of expanded clone.

TRBV7-9	NA	TRBJ2-6	NA	CASTRGHPGANVLTF	TGTGCCAGCACCCGGGGACACCCTGGGGCCAACGTCCTGACTTTC
TRBV6-5	NA	TRBJ1-3	NA	CASSYRTASGNTIYF	TGTGCCAGCAGTTACCGGACAGCCTCTGGAAACACCATATATTTT
TRBV7-2	NA	TRBJ2-7	NA	CASSLSGTRSYEQYF	TGTGCCAGCAGCCTATCCGGGACACGTTCCTACGAGCAGTACTTC
TRBV30	NA	TRBJ1-3	NA	CAWSVLSRHTIYF	TGTGCCTGGAGTGTTTTGTCGCGTCACACCATATATTTT
TRBV6-4	NA	TRBJ1-6	NA	CASSVGHTNSPLHF	TGTGCCAGCAGTGTCGGACATACGAATTCACCCCTCCACTTT
TRBV5-4	TRBD1	TRBJ2-1	NA	CASSSYRGAGDEQFF	TGTGCCAGCAGCTCCTACAGGGGAGCTGGCGATGAGCAGTTCTTC
TRBV2	TRBD1	TRBJ1-3	NA	CASNRGVSGNTIYF	TGTGCCAGTAACAGGGGAGTCTCTGGAAACACCATATATTTT
TRBV2	NA	TRBJ1-1	NA	CASERTPNTEAFF	TGTGCCAGCGAACGGACACCGAACACTGAAGCTTTCTTT
TRBV4-3	NA	TRBJ1-2	few	CASSQARDSLGRGYTF	TGCGCCAGCAGCCAAGCCCGGGACTCCTTAGGTCGTGGCTACACCTTC
TRBV15	TRBD1	TRBJ1-4	NA	CATSGRQGGEKLFF	TGTGCCACCAGCGGTCGACAGGGTGGTGAAAAACTGTTTTTT
TRBV9	TRBD2	TRBJ2-5	NA	CASSELAGGGETQYF	TGTGCCAGCAGTGAACTAGCGGGAGGAGGGGAGACCCAGTACTTC
TRBV6-1	TRBD2	TRBJ2-3	NA	CASSEGWVSGPGGQYF	TGTGCCAGCAGTGAAGGGTGGGTTAGCGGGCCAGGAGGGCAGTATTTT
TRBV15	NA	TRBJ1-1	NA	CATSRDPEAEAFF	TGTGCCACCAGCAGGGATCCCGAGGCTGAAGCTTTCTTT
TRBV29-1	NA	TRBJ2-7	NA	CSVGAGEAKSSYEQYF	TGCAGCGTAGGGGCAGGGGAAGCTAAAAGCTCCTACGAGCAGTACTTC
TRBV5-1	TRBD1	TRBJ1-5	NA	CASSLAGTGGQPQHF	TGCGCCAGCAGCTTGGCCGGGACAGGGGGTCAGCCCCAGCATTTT
TRBV5-6	NA	TRBJ2-3	NA	CASSLGRGYRADTQYF	TGTGCCAGCAGCTTGGGTCGGGGGTATAGGGCAGATACGCAGTATTTT
TRBV27	NA	TRBJ1-5	NA	CASSLTPNQPQHF	TGTGCCAGCAGTCTAACCCCCAATCAGCCCCAGCATTTT
TRBV5-4	TRBD2	TRBJ2-7	once	CASRPGLATHEQYF	TGTGCCAGCAGACCTGGACTAGCGACCCACGAGCAGTACTTC
TRBV6-1	NA	TRBJ1-4	NA	CASSVGEKLFF	TGTGCCAGCAGTGTCGGTGAAAAACTGTTTTTT
TRBV6-5	TRBD1	TRBJ1-5	NA	CASRRTGSGQPQHF	TGTGCCAGCAGGCGGACAGGGTCTGGACAGCCCCAGCATTTT
TRBV5-4	NA	TRBJ2-2	NA	CASSGTNTAGELFF	TGTGCCAGCTCCGGGACAAACACTGCCGGGGAGCTGTTTTTT
TRBV5-1	NA	TRBJ1-1	NA	CASSLEVREGRNTEAFF	TGCGCCAGCAGCTTGGAGGTCAGGGAAGGACGGAACACTGAAGCTTTCTTT
TRBV27	NA	TRBJ1-1	NA	CASSLKTGRNTEAFF	TGTGCCAGCAGTTTAAAGACAGGAAGGAACACTGAAGCTTTCTTT
TRBV6-1	NA	TRBJ2-5	NA	CASSEFPSSGSSVRDQYF	TGTGCCAGCAGTGAATTCCCCAGTTCGGGGTCCTCGGTCCGGGACCAGTACTTC
TRBV9	TRBD1	TRBJ1-4	NA	CASSVGDRTGQGEKLFF	TGTGCCAGCAGCGTAGGCGACCGGACAGGGCAGGGGGAAAAACTGTTTTTT
TRBV7-2	NA	TRBJ1-5	once	CASSQRGRWLQPQHF	TGTGCCAGCAGCCAACGGGGGAGGTGGCTCCAGCCCCAGCATTTT
TRBV2	NA	TRBJ1-2	NA	CASSAGQSYGYTF	TGTGCCAGCAGTGCAGGACAGAGCTATGGCTACACCTTC
TRBV5-1	TRBD2	TRBJ2-3	few	CASSLILAGTDTQYF	TGCGCCAGCAGCTTGATTCTAGCGGGGACAGATACGCAGTATTTT
TRBV15	NA	TRBJ1-1	few	CATSRDRVGGTEAFF	TGTGCCACCAGCAGAGACAGGGTTGGTGGCACTGAAGCTTTCTTT
TRBV14	NA	TRBJ1-2	NA	CASSQQDNYGYTF	TGTGCCAGCAGCCAACAGGATAACTATGGCTACACCTTC
TRBV5-8	NA	TRBJ1-5	NA	CASSLNYNSNQPQHF	TGTGCCAGCAGCTTGAATTACAATAGCAATCAGCCCCAGCATTTT
TRBV2	TRBD1	TRBJ2-1	NA	CASRGTGNNEQFF	TGTGCCAGCAGGGGGACAGGGAACAATGAGCAGTTCTTC
TRBV18	NA	TRBJ1-5	NA	CASAPDRNQPQHF	TGTGCCAGTGCCCCAGACAGAAATCAGCCCCAGCATTTT
TRBV29-1	TRBD2	TRBJ2-5	once	CSCGLAEETQYF	TGCAGCTGTGGACTAGCGGAAGAGACCCAGTACTTC
TRBV29-1	TRBD1	TRBJ1-2	NA	CSVRGTGVSGYTF	TGCAGCGTTCGGGGGACAGGGGTTAGTGGCTACACCTTC
TRBV15	NA	TRBJ1-2	once	CATSRDLSWGYTF	TGTGCCACCAGCAGAGATCTAAGTTGGGGCTACACCTTC
TRBV28	NA	TRBJ1-1	few	CASILQALNTEAFF	TGTGCCAGCATCCTTCAGGCCCTGAACACTGAAGCTTTCTTT
TRBV14	NA	TRBJ2-6	NA	CASSHNRISGANVLTF	TGTGCCAGCAGCCACAACAGGATATCTGGGGCCAACGTCCTGACTTTC
TRBV29-1	NA	TRBJ2-3	NA	CSVEDQGFVTDTQYF	TGCAGCGTTGAAGATCAGGGGTTCGTCACAGATACGCAGTATTTT
TRBV5-1	TRBD2	TRBJ2-1	NA	CASSLLSRAGGGRDEQFF	TGCGCCAGCAGCTTGTTGTCTAGGGCGGGGGGCGGTCGAGATGAGCAGTTCTTC
TRBV10-3	NA	TRBJ2-2	NA	CAISDVTRGTGELFF	TGTGCCATCAGTGATGTCACTCGAGGGACCGGGGAGCTGTTTTTT
TRBV29-1	NA	TRBJ1-1	NA	CSVEGYRVVNTEAFF	TGCAGCGTTGAGGGGTACAGGGTAGTGAACACTGAAGCTTTCTTT
TRBV9	NA	TRBJ2-3	NA	CASREEDTGADTQYF	TGTGCCAGCAGGGAGGAAGACACGGGAGCAGATACGCAGTATTTT
TRBV4-2	NA	TRBJ1-1	few	CASSQDLGGSSTRAFF	TGTGCCAGCAGCCAAGATCTCGGAGGTTCTAGCACAAGAGCTTTCTTT
TRBV4-3	NA	TRBJ2-1	few	CASSQDPITSSPYNEQFF	TGCGCCAGCAGCCAAGATCCTATCACTTCAAGCCCCTACAATGAGCAGTTCTTC
TRBV5-1	NA	TRBJ1-1	NA	CASSLVLPQGEAFF	TGCGCCAGCAGCTTGGTTCTACCCCAGGGTGAAGCTTTCTTT
TRBV4-1	NA	TRBJ2-2	once	CASSQDPRGYTGELFF	TGCGCCAGCAGCCAAGATCCGAGAGGGTACACCGGGGAGCTGTTTTTT
TRBV6-5	NA	TRBJ1-1	NA	CASYYPGLNTEAFF	TGTGCCAGCTACTACCCTGGGTTGAACACTGAAGCTTTCTTT
TRBV28	TRBD2	TRBJ2-3	NA	CASRIGWRGVDTQYF	TGTGCCAGCAGAATAGGTTGGCGGGGGGTCGATACGCAGTATTTT
TRBV28	NA	TRBJ1-1	NA	CASSFPGRGNTEAFF	TGTGCCAGCAGTTTCCCGGGGAGAGGGAACACTGAAGCTTTCTTT
TRBV2	NA	TRBJ1-6	NA	CASSEQGPPLHF	TGTGCCAGCAGTGAACAGGGTCCACCCCTCCACTTT
TRBV6-5	NA	TRBJ1-2	NA	CASSYLRGSYGYTF	TGTGCCAGCAGTTACCTGAGGGGGTCTTATGGCTACACCTTC
TRBV4-1	NA	TRBJ1-3	NA	CASSQSMSSGNTIYF	TGCGCCAGCAGCCAAAGTATGAGCTCTGGAAACACCATATATTTT
TRBV14	TRBD1	TRBJ2-1	NA	CASIGTGRNEQFF	TGTGCCAGCATCGGGACAGGGAGAAATGAGCAGTTCTTC
TRBV6-1	NA	TRBJ1-1	NA	CASNRGLDRDTEAFF	TGTGCCAGCAATCGGGGTTTAGACCGGGACACTGAAGCTTTCTTT
TRBV30	TRBD1	TRBJ1-5	NA	CAWSSDRGKYSNQPQHF	TGTGCCTGGAGTTCGGACAGGGGAAAGTATAGCAATCAGCCCCAGCATTTT
TRBV12-5	NA	TRBJ1-5	NA	CASGLGGGRNQPQHF	TGTGCTAGTGGTTTGGGGGGAGGGAGGAATCAGCCCCAGCATTTT
TRBV9	TRBD2	TRBJ2-2	once	CASSRATSGSHTGELFF	TGTGCCAGCAGCCGGGCTACTAGCGGGAGTCACACCGGGGAGCTGTTTTTT